This TCR beta chain was captured in a study of cytomegalovirus exposure and HLA in healthy donors. As for this clone: Its antigen remains unknown.

The PCR used 60 Vbeta and 13 Jbeta primers. Original analysis: Later, roughly 86 million unique TCR beta chains were counted in an analysis, and roughly 11 million of them were shared. The assay was immunoSEQ multiplex PCR, and TCRdb's table has in-frame clones only and misses some. From that table come the V and J calls and clone size; the DNA was used to work out D and trimming. Of 170,000 or so clones listed, roughly four fifths are singletons. General study findings and limits: CMV serostatus stood as the only immune exposure information on hand. The number of N-insertions in an Asian-associated ancestry cluster was reportedly below the approximately 700-donor mean in a later analysis. Most TCRs appeared rarely, but some public TCRs recurred in many donors.

Germline V gene lookup returns CDR1 SGHRS and CDR2 YFSETQ. With 4 bases clipped from V and 3 bases from J, the junction kept 7 bases outside the gene matches. The CDR3 totals 17 residues. Sequencing was carried out using PBMCs. The sequence was obtained from a man aged 50 or older in good health and CMV-seronegative. J is TRBJ2-3 and V is TRBV5-1; the match to TRBD2 covers 14 bases. The CDR3 DNA follows: TGCGCCAGCAGCGTTCCGGGACTAGCGGGAGCAACAGATACGCAGTATTTT. The encoded protein is CASSVPGLAGATDTQYF.